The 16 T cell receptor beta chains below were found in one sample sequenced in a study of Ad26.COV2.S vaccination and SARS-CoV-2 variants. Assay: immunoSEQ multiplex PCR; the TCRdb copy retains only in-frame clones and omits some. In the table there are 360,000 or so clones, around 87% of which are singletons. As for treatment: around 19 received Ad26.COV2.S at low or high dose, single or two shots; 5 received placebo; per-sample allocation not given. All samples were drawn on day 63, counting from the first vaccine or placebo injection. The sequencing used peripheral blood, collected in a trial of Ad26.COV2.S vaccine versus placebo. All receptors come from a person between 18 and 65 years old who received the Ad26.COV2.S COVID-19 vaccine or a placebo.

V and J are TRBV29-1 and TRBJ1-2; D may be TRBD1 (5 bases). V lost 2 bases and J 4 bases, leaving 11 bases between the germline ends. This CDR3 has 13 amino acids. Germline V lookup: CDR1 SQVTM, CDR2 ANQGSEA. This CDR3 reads CSVENRGGYGYTF. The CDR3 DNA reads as TGCAGCGTTGAAAATAGGGGCGGCTATGGCTACACCTTC.

The CDR3: CASSLAQNTEAFF. The CDR3 bases are TGCGCCAGCAGCTTGGCCCAGAACACTGAAGCTTTCTTT. The rearrangement uses TRBV5-1 and TRBJ1-1; D is undetermined. Trimming cost V 0 bases and J 1 base, with 4 bases left between them. This CDR3 has 13 amino acids. From germline, CDR1 is SGHRS and CDR2 YFSETQ.

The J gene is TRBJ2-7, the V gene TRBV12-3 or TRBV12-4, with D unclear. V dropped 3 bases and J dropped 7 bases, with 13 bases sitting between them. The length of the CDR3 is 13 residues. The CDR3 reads CASSFLLLEEQYF. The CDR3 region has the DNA TGTGCCAGCAGTTTTCTCTTATTGGAGGAGCAGTACTTC.

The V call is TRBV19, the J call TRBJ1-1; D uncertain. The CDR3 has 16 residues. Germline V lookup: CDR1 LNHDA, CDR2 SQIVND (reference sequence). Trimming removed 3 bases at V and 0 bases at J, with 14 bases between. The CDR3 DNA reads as TGTGCCAGTAGTATCTCTGTCGGCAGACTGAACACTGAAGCTTTCTTT. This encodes CASSISVGRLNTEAFF.

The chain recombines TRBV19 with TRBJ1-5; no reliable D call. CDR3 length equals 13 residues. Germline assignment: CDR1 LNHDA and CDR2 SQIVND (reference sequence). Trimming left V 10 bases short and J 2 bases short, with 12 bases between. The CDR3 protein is CATKELGNQPQHF. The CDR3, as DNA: TGTGCCACAAAGGAGTTGGGCAATCAGCCCCAGCATTTT.

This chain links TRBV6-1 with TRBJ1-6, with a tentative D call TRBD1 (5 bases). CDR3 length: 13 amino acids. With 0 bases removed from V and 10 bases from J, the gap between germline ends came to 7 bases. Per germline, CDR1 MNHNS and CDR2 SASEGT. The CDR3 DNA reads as TGTGCCAGCAGTGAAGCGGGGGAATCACCCCTCCACTTT. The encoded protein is CASSEAGESPLHF.

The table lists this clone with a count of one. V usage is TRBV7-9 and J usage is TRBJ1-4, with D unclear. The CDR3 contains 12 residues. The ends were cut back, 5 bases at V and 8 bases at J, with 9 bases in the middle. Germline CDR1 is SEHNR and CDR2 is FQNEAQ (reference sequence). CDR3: CASSGNGEKLFF. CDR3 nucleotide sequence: TGTGCCAGCAGCGGCAACGGGGAAAAACTGTTTTTT.

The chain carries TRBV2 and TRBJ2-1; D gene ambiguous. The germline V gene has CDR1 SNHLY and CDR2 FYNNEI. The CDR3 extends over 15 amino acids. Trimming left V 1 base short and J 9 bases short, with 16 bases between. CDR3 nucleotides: TGTGCCAGCAGTGAAGATGTAAGAATGGGTCCTGAGCAGTTCTTC. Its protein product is CASSEDVRMGPEQFF.

The DNA for the CDR3 is TGTGCCAGCAGCCCTCGGCGGGGGGCCCCCGAGCAGTACTTC. It codes for CASSPRRGAPEQYF. The rearrangement joins TRBV4-2 to TRBJ2-7; 8 nucleotides agree with TRBD2. CDR1 is LGHNA, CDR2 YNFKEQ, per germline. The CDR3 sequence is 14 residues long. V trimming: 4 bases; J trimming: 6 bases; junction bases outside the gene matches: 8.

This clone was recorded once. CDR3 in DNA: TGTGCCAGCAGCCTGAACCCAGGTGCCCGTACGAACACCGGGGAGCTGTTTTTT. Translating it yields CASSLNPGARTNTGELFF. The V call is TRBV7-8, the J call TRBJ2-2; D ambiguous. With 5 bases removed from V and 0 bases from J, the gap between germline ends came to 19 bases. The CDR3 covers 18 residues. Germline lookup yields CDR1 SGHVS and CDR2 FQNEAQ.

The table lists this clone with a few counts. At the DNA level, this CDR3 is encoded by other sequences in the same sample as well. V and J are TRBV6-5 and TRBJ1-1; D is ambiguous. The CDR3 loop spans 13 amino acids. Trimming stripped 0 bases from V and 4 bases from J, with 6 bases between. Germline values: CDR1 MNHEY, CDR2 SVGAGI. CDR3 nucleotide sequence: TGTGCCAGCAGTTACTCGGGGTTCACTGAAGCTTTCTTT. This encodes CASSYSGFTEAFF.

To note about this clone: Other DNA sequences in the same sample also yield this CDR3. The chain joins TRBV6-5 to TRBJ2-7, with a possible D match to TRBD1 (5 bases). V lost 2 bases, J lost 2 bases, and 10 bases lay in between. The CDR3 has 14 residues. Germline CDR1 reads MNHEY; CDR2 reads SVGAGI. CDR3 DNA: TGTGCCAGCAGTTACGGGCAGGGTACCTACGAGCAGTACTTC. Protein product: CASSYGQGTYEQYF.

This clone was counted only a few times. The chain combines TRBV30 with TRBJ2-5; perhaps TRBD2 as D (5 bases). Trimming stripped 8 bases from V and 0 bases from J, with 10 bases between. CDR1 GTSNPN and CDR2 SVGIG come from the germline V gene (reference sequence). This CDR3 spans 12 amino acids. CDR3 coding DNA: TGTGCCCAGTCGGGGTACCAAGAGACCCAGTACTTC. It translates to CAQSGYQETQYF. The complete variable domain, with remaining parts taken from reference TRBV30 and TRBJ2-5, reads SQTIHQWPATLVQPVGSPLSLECTVEGTSNPNLYWYRQAAGRGLQLLFYSVGIGQISSEVPQNLSASRPQDRQFILSSKKLLLSDSGFYLCAQSGYQETQYFGPGTRLLVL.

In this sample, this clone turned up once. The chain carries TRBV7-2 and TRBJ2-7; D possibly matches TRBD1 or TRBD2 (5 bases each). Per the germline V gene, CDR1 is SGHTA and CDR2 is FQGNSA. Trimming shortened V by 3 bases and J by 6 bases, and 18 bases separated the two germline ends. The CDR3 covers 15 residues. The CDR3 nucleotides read TGTGCCAGCAGCTTCTTTTGGGGACCCCAGTCCGAGCAGTACTTC. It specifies CASSFFWGPQSEQYF.

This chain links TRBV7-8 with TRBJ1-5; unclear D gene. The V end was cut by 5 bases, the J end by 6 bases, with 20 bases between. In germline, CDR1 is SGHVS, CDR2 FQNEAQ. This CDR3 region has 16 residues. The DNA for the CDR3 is TGTGCCAGCAGCCTAGAGGCCGGGTCCGTCCGTCAGCCCCAGCATTTT. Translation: CASSLEAGSVRQPQHF.

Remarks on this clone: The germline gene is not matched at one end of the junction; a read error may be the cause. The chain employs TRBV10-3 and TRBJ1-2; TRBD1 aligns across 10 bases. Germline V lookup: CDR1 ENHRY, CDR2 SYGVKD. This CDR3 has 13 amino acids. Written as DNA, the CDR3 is TGTGCCATCAGTCAGTCGGGACAGGGGAGCTACACCTTC. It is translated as CAISQSGQGSYTF.